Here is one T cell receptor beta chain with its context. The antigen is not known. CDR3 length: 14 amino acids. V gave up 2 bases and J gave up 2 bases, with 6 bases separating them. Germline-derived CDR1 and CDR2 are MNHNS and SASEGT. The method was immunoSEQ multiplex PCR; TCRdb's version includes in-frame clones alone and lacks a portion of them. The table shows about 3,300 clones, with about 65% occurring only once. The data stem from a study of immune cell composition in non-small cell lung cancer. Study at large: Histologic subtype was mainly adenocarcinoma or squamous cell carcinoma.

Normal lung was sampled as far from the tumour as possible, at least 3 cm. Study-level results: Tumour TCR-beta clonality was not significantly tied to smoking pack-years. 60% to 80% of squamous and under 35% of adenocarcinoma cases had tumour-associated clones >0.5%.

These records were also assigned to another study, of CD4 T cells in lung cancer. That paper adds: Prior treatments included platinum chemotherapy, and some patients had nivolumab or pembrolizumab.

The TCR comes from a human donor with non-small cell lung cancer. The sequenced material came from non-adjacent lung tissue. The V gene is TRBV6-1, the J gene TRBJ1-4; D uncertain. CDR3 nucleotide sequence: TGTGCCAGCAGTGAATCCCCGACTAATGAAAAACTGTTTTTT. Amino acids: CASSESPTNEKLFF.